The entry that follows covers one T cell receptor beta chain sequence. Its specificity is unknown. These data belong to a study of vaccination and CD4 T cells after COVID-19. Overall study: The convalescent group had six males, four females, seven Caucasians, two Asians, one multiracial. The stimulus for the cells was overlapping spike peptides derived from SARS-CoV-2, HCoV-NL63, HCoV-OC43 and HCoV-229E. Study-wide results and caveats: SARS-CoV-2-reactive clonotypes showed a nonsignificant median rise from roughly 21 to 40.

Trimming took 5 bases from V and 7 from J; bases not matched to a gene: 3. The CDR3 runs to 12 residues. Germline lookup yields CDR1 SGHAT and CDR2 FQDESV (reference sequence). Treatment described: roughly nine-day PBMC culture with coronavirus spike peptide pools or control peptides (ViraFEST assay). The Oncomine TCR Beta short-read assay was applied to DNA of cultured CD4+ T cells. TCRdb called the PCR reads again in MiXCR, with one record for every CDR3 protein. The data show approximately 12,000 distinct CDR3 sequences, with 75% to 85% seen just once and 28% held by the top ten. The sample taken for sequencing was CD4+ T cells from blood, cultured in vitro. The sequence was collected from a human donor who had recovered from COVID-19. J is TRBJ1-2 and V is TRBV11-1, with 8 bases identical to TRBD1. The CDR3 nucleotides are TGTGCCAGCAGCCCCGGACAGGGTGGCTACACCTTC. Residues: CASSPGQGGYTF. Full variable domain (rest looked up from reference TRBV11-1 and TRBJ1-2): EAEVAQSPRYKITEKSQAVAFWCDPISGHATLYWYRQILGQGPELLVQFQDESVVDDSQLPKDRFSAERLKGVDSTLKIQPAELGDSAMYLCASSPGQGGYTFGSGTRLTVV.